Listed below are T cell receptor beta chains from one sample, sequenced in a study of T cell repertoires in cytomegalovirus infection. TCRdb re-analysed the reads in MiXCR, keeping a single row per CDR3 protein. The data contain around 900,000 distinct CDR3 sequences, 31% of them seen just once; the ten biggest clones take up 13%. These receptors' targets are unknown. The sample was cultured CD8+ T cells from PBMCs, taken from culture after CMV antigen stimulation. The receptors here all came from a human donor in good health (CMV status not recorded). Some clones in this sample may be carry-over from other donors' samples. Each CDR3 is given with its conserved first and last residue. D genes are given only for firm matches. Only part of the rows carry a size: once, few, many, or a class if the clone is expanded.

clone size	V gene	J gene	CDR3 length	D gene	CDR3 DNA	CDR3 protein
few	TRBV7-9	TRBJ1-2	15	-	TGTGCCAGCAGCCCCCCGCGGAGGGGTAACTATGGCTACACCTTC	CASSPPRRGNYGYTF
-	TRBV10-3	TRBJ2-1	12	-	TGTGCCATCAGTACCCCGACCCAGGAGCAGTTCTTC	CAISTPTQEQFF
-	TRBV9	TRBJ2-3	17	TRBD2	TGTGCCAGCAGCCCGACCATCTTAGCGGGGGAAGGTAATACGCAGTATTTT	CASSPTILAGEGNTQYF
-	TRBV2	TRBJ1-1	12	-	TGTGCCAGCCCGGGACGCCGGGATGAAGCTTTCTTT	CASPGRRDEAFF
-	TRBV6-5	TRBJ2-2	15	TRBD1	TGTGCCAGCAGAACCCCTCGGGACAGCACCGGGGAGCTGTTTTTT	CASRTPRDSTGELFF
few	TRBV27	TRBJ1-1	15	-	TGTGCCAGCAGTAAGCCGGGACTCATGAACACTGAAGCTTTCTTT	CASSKPGLMNTEAFF
few	TRBV14	TRBJ1-2	15	-	TGTGCCAGCAGCCAAGATGGGGTCAAACGGTATGGCTACACCTTC	CASSQDGVKRYGYTF
-	TRBV7-9	TRBJ2-1	12	-	TGTGCCAGCAGCTTATACGCCGGTGAGCAGTTCTTC	CASSLYAGEQFF
once	TRBV10-2	TRBJ2-1	15	TRBD2	TGCGCCAGCACCCAGTGGGAGGGGCTCTCCAATGAGCAGTTCTTC	CASTQWEGLSNEQFF
few	TRBV4-1	TRBJ2-7	15	TRBD1	TGCGCCAGCAGCCAAGAGGGGACAGGGGTCTACGAGCAGTACTTC	CASSQEGTGVYEQYF
-	TRBV6-1	TRBJ1-1	15	TRBD1	TGTGCCAGCAGTTATGGGACAGGGATTTACACTGAAGCTTTCTTT	CASSYGTGIYTEAFF
once	TRBV14	TRBJ1-3	18	-	TGTGCCAGCAGCCAAGAGGGGTCGTACAGGAAAACTGGAAACACCATATATTTT	CASSQEGSYRKTGNTIYF
-	TRBV10-3	TRBJ2-5	12	TRBD1	TGTGCCACGGGGACAGGAAAAGAGACCCAGTACTTC	CATGTGKETQYF
-	TRBV15	TRBJ2-1	20	TRBD2	TGTGCCACCAGCAGTCTACAGACTAGCGGGGGGGGGAGCTCCTACAATGAGCAGTTCTTC	CATSSLQTSGGGSSYNEQFF
few	TRBV27	TRBJ2-3	16	-	TGTGCCAGCAGTCCCCTCCCCCGTGGGGGCACAGATACGCAGTATTTT	CASSPLPRGGTDTQYF
few	TRBV7-2	TRBJ2-1	12	-	TGTGCCAGCAGCTTAGAAAGGTATGAGCAGTTCTTC	CASSLERYEQFF
few	TRBV19	TRBJ1-2	14	-	TGTGCCAGTAGTAGTGACAGCGCCATTGAGGGCTACACCTTC	CASSSDSAIEGYTF
few	TRBV6-5	TRBJ2-3	14	-	TGTGCCAGCAGCCCCGACCTTTTCGGAGATACGCAGTATTTT	CASSPDLFGDTQYF
few	TRBV7-9	TRBJ1-1	14	TRBD1	TGTGCCAGCAGCTTAACAGACAGGGTTTATGAAGCTTTCTTT	CASSLTDRVYEAFF
-	TRBV7-9	TRBJ2-1	15	TRBD2	TGTGCCAGCAGCTTGAAACTAGCGAAATTAACTGAGCAGTTCTTC	CASSLKLAKLTEQFF
few	TRBV19	TRBJ2-1	13	-	TGTGCCAGTAGTATCCAGGGAACCAATGAGCAGTTCTTC	CASSIQGTNEQFF
many	TRBV27	TRBJ1-6	14	-	TGTGCCAGTAAAGTCACTATTTCGGACAGCCTCAAGGCCTTT	CASKVTISDSLKAF
-	TRBV6-1	TRBJ2-1	18	-	TGTGCCAGCAGTGACTATTTCGGGACCCCGGCGGTAGGGGGTGAGCAGTTCTTC	CASSDYFGTPAVGGEQFF
many	TRBV6-6	TRBJ1-4	16	-	TGTGCCAGCAGTTTCCCCCCTCGACAGAAAAATGAAAAACTGTTTTTT	CASSFPPRQKNEKLFF
few	TRBV20-1	TRBJ2-1	14	-	TGCAGTGCTAGATTGCGGGGACCCTACAATGAGCAGTTCTTC	CSARLRGPYNEQFF
many	TRBV19	TRBJ2-7	18	TRBD2	TGTGCCAGTAGTATGTGGTACGGACGGGAGGGGCTCATCTACGAGCAGTACTTC	CASSMWYGREGLIYEQYF
few	TRBV19	TRBJ1-2	11	-	TGTGCCAGTAGTATGAGGGTCGGCTACACCTTC	CASSMRVGYTF
-	TRBV4-1	TRBJ2-1	16	-	TGCGCCAGCAGCCAAAGAAAACAGGGAGGGTCCAATGAGCAGTTCTTC	CASSQRKQGGSNEQFF